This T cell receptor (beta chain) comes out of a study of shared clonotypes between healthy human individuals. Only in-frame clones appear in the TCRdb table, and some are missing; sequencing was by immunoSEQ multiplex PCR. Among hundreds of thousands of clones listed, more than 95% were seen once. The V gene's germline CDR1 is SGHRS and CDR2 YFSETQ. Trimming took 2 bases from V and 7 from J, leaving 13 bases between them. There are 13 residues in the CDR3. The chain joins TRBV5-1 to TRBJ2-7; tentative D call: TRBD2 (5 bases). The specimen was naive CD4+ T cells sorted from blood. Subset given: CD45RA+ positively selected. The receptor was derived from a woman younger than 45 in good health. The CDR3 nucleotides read TGCGCCAGCAGCTTAGGGCCGGGCGGGGAGCAGTACTTC. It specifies CASSLGPGGEQYF.